These 29 T cell receptor beta chains originate from one sample sequenced in a study of T-cell reconstitution after alpha-beta-depleted transplantation in children. The library targeted TCRbeta and was prepared with unique molecular identifiers. TCRdb redid the calling of the PCR reads with MiXCR, one entry per CDR3 protein. The data contain hundreds of thousands of distinct CDR3 sequences, approximately 12% of them seen just once; the ten biggest clones take up around 2.2%. The material sequenced was PBMCs, mostly from graft donor cells, taken 360 days after TCRalphabeta/CD19-depleted stem cell transplant. Source of these receptors: a male patient aged 10-17 years who had a stem cell transplant for acute myeloid leukemia, so the T cells may come from the graft donor.

This clonotype was detected ten times or more. J is TRBJ2-1 and V is TRBV9, with D tentatively TRBD1 or TRBD2 (6 bases each). This CDR3 has 17 residues. Germline V gives CDR1 SGDLS, CDR2 YYNGEE. Trimming took off 0 bases at V and 5 bases at J, with 18 bases between the two ends. CDR3 sequence: CASSVATWGAGDNEQFF. The CDR3, as DNA: TGTGCCAGCAGCGTAGCTACTTGGGGGGCAGGGGACAATGAGCAGTTCTTC. Looking up the rest from reference TRBV9 and TRBJ2-1 gives the full variable domain: DSGVTQTPKHLITATGQRVTLRCSPRSGDLSVYWYQQSLDQGLQFLIQYYNGEERAKGNILERFSAQQFPDLHSELNLSSLELGDSALYFCASSVATWGAGDNEQFFGPGTRLTVL.

The chain has TRBV6-1 and TRBJ2-1; a weak D match, TRBD1 (6 bases). The CDR3 consists of 16 residues. Trimming left V 6 bases short and J 9 bases short, with 24 bases between. Germline loops: CDR1 MNHNS, CDR2 SASEGT. The CDR3 is CASRQSRDKGGTEQFF. The CDR3 DNA reads TGTGCCAGCAGGCAATCCCGGGACAAGGGTGGAACTGAGCAGTTCTTC.

This chain connects TRBV20-1 to TRBJ2-3, with TRBD2 identical over 8 bases. J was trimmed by 3 bases and V by 1 base; bases with no gene match: 6. Per the germline V gene, CDR1 is DFQATT and CDR2 is SNEGSKA (reference sequence). The CDR3 has 15 residues. In DNA, the CDR3 is TGCAGTGCTAGAGGCTCTGCGGGAGGTACAGATACGCAGTATTTT. This gives the protein CSARGSAGGTDTQYF.

The rearrangement uses TRBV7-6 and TRBJ1-1; perhaps TRBD1 as D (6 bases). Germline lookup yields CDR1 SGHVS and CDR2 FNYEAQ. The CDR3 spans 15 residues. Trimming removed 4 bases from V and 4 bases from J, with 16 bases in between. The CDR3, as DNA: TGTGCCAGCAGCTCTAATTGGAGGGGGTCCACTGAAGCTTTCTTT. Translated: CASSSNWRGSTEAFF.

For the CDR3, the DNA is TGTGCCAGCAGTGAAGGTTTACAGGATGAAAAACTGTTTTTT. Protein: CASSEGLQDEKLFF. This chain uses TRBV2 with TRBJ1-4; perhaps TRBD1 as D (5 bases). CDR1 SNHLY and CDR2 FYNNEI come from the germline V gene. Trimming took off 1 base at V and 6 bases at J, with 9 bases between the two ends. There are 14 residues in the CDR3.

This clonotype appeared a few times. This chain uses TRBV4-3 with TRBJ2-7, with a tentative D call TRBD2 (5 bases). The CDR3 has 15 residues. Germline loops: CDR1 LGHNA, CDR2 YSLEER. The ends were cut back, 0 bases at V and 0 bases at J, with 9 bases in the middle. The CDR3 spells CASSQDSAYSYEQYF. The CDR3 DNA is TGCGCCAGCAGCCAAGATAGCGCCTACTCCTACGAGCAGTACTTC.

This clonotype appeared a few times. The V gene is TRBV7-9, the J gene TRBJ2-7, with TRBD1 as a possible D gene (6 bases). There are 15 residues in the CDR3. Per germline, CDR1 SEHNR and CDR2 FQNEAQ (reference sequence). The V end was cut by 5 bases, the J end by 3 bases, with 17 bases between. DNA of the CDR3: TGTGCCAGCAGCACAGCCGGAACAGGGTACTACGAGCAGTACTTC. The encoded protein is CASSTAGTGYYEQYF.

This clonotype was counted a single time. V is TRBV14 and J is TRBJ2-5; either TRBD1 or TRBD2 may supply D (6 bases each). Trimming left V 8 bases short and J 5 bases short, with 18 bases between. Germline CDR1 and CDR2: SGHDN and FVKESK. The CDR3 runs 14 residues. Written as DNA, the CDR3 is TGTGCCAGCCATGGGACTCAGGGGTCGGAGACCCAGTACTTC. Protein sequence: CASHGTQGSETQYF.

The V and J genes are TRBV5-1 and TRBJ2-1; D unresolved. Germline CDR1 SGHRS, CDR2 YFSETQ. V was clipped by 2 bases and J by 7 bases, with 13 bases between them. The CDR3 spans 14 residues. DNA for the CDR3: TGCGCCAGCAGCTTACATGGCCGAGAGAATGAGCAGTTCTTC. Residues: CASSLHGRENEQFF.

The genes are TRBV28 and TRBJ2-1, with 8 bases matching TRBD2. Per germline, CDR1 MDHEN and CDR2 SYDVKM. Trimming took 3 bases from V and 8 from J; bases not matched to a gene: 9. This CDR3 is built from 15 residues. DNA for the CDR3: TGTGCCAGCAGTTTGCAGGGACTAGTGACCGATGAGCAGTTCTTC. Its translation: CASSLQGLVTDEQFF.

Ten or more counts support this clonotype. The chain employs TRBV29-1 and TRBJ2-1; D unresolved. Germline CDR1 reads SQVTM; CDR2 reads ANQGSEA. The V gene lost 7 bases and the J gene lost 6 bases, with 10 bases spanning the gap. This CDR3 region has 11 residues. CDR3 nucleotide sequence: TGCAGCGCTGACCGGGTCAATGAGCAGTTCTTC. Translation gives CSADRVNEQFF.

The rearrangement uses TRBV5-6 and TRBJ2-1; D call uncertain. Germline V gives CDR1 SGHDT, CDR2 YYEEEE. V lost 3 bases to trimming and J lost 10 bases, with 11 bases between them. This CDR3 has 12 residues. CDR3 sequence reads: CASSWPLREQFF. DNA of the CDR3: TGTGCCAGCAGCTGGCCGCTTCGAGAGCAGTTCTTC.

This clonotype was counted many times. This chain uses TRBV10-3 with TRBJ2-7, with a weak D call TRBD1 (6 bases). The CDR3 sequence is 16 residues long. With 0 bases removed from V and 0 bases from J, the gap between germline ends came to 12 bases. Germline lookup yields CDR1 ENHRY and CDR2 SYGVKD. CDR3 in amino acids: CAISESAGVVSYEQYF. Here the CDR3 DNA reads TGTGCCATCAGTGAGTCGGCAGGGGTCGTCTCCTACGAGCAGTACTTC.

This chain connects TRBV20-1 to TRBJ2-1; the match to TRBD2 covers 7 bases. The CDR3 consists of 18 residues. Germline assignment: CDR1 DFQATT and CDR2 SNEGSKA (reference sequence). J lost 7 bases, V lost 6 bases, and 24 bases had no gene match. The DNA for the CDR3 is TGCAGTGCGCCCGGCATCGTGGTGCGGGAGAAGATGCGGAATGAGCAGTTCTTC. Its translation is CSAPGIVVREKMRNEQFF.

The chain links TRBV14 to TRBJ2-1; the match to TRBD2 covers 10 bases. From germline, CDR1 is SGHDN and CDR2 FVKESK. The CDR3 has 15 residues. J lost 8 bases, V lost 4 bases, and 8 bases had no gene match. CDR3 sequence reads: CASSRLAGAVHEQFF. The CDR3 DNA reads as TGTGCCAGCAGCCGTCTAGCGGGAGCAGTGCATGAGCAGTTCTTC.

The chain couples TRBV6-2 or TRBV6-3 to TRBJ2-1; D is perhaps TRBD2 (5 bases). In germline, CDR1 is MNHEY, CDR2 SVGEGT. V lost 2 bases, J lost 0 bases, and 20 bases lay in between. The CDR3 totals 19 residues. CDR3 bases: TGTGCCAGCAGTTACCTTGGAGTGACCCGGGGAAGCTCCTACAATGAGCAGTTCTTC. Its protein is CASSYLGVTRGSSYNEQFF.

This clonotype was counted many times. The rearrangement joins TRBV15 to TRBJ2-4, with 7 positions matching TRBD2. The germline gives CDR1 LNHNV, CDR2 YYDKDF (reference sequence). After removal of 0 bases from V and 1 base from J, the junction contained 3 bases not matched to a gene. The CDR3 sequence is 16 residues long. DNA of the CDR3: TGTGCCACCAGCAGAGATCGGGGGGTCGCCAAAAACATTCAGTACTTC. The encoded protein is CATSRDRGVAKNIQYF.

The chain carries TRBV10-3 and TRBJ2-7, with unresolved D. The CDR3 covers 16 residues. The V gene's germline CDR1 is ENHRY and CDR2 SYGVKD. V lost 0 bases, J lost 0 bases, and 12 bases lay in between. Written as DNA, the CDR3 is TGTGCCATCAGTGAGTCGGGTGGCAGTACCTCCTACGAGCAGTACTTC. It specifies CAISESGGSTSYEQYF.

There are a few counts of this clonotype. V gene TRBV10-3 combines with J gene TRBJ2-1; D is undetermined. Per the germline V gene, CDR1 is ENHRY and CDR2 is SYGVKD. The length of the CDR3 is 17 residues. The germline V and J ends were trimmed by 1 base and 3 bases, with 16 bases remaining between them. This CDR3 is CAISEFNIGSLYNEQFF. CDR3 DNA sequence: TGTGCCATCAGTGAGTTTAACATAGGTTCCCTCTACAATGAGCAGTTCTTC.

The chain couples TRBV27 to TRBJ1-1, with TRBD1 matching over 7 bases. Germline V gene sequence: CDR1 MNHEY, CDR2 SMNVEV (reference sequence). This CDR3 contains 16 residues. J lost 0 bases, V lost 5 bases, and 9 bases had no gene match. CDR3 amino acids: CASSPQGQTMNTEAFF. The DNA for the CDR3 is TGTGCCAGCAGTCCCCAGGGACAGACCATGAACACTGAAGCTTTCTTT.

This clonotype came up many times. The V gene is TRBV5-1, the J gene TRBJ2-1, with D possibly matching TRBD1 (6 bases). Germline V gene data show CDR1 as SGHRS and CDR2 as YFSETQ. This CDR3 region has 15 residues. Trimming stripped 0 bases from V and 4 bases from J, with 11 bases between. The CDR3 DNA sequence: TGCGCCAGCAGCTTGGTTGGGGGCGATTACAATGAGCAGTTCTTC. Translated, it gives CASSLVGGDYNEQFF. The full variable domain, rest sourced from reference TRBV5-1 and TRBJ2-1, is KAGVTQTPRYLIKTRGQQVTLSCSPISGHRSVSWYQQTPGQGLQFLFEYFSETQRNKGNFPGRFSGRQFSNSRSEMNVSTLELGDSALYLCASSLVGGDYNEQFFGPGTRLTVL.

The chain joins TRBV18 to TRBJ2-6; D is perhaps TRBD2 (5 bases). The CDR3 extends over 17 amino acids. V lost 5 bases and J lost 0, with 14 bases in between. Looked up from germline, CDR1 is KGHSH and CDR2 is LQKENI. The CDR3 loop reads CASSGIAGHSGANVLTF. The CDR3 DNA is TGTGCCAGCTCAGGAATCGCGGGTCACTCTGGGGCCAACGTCCTGACTTTC.

This clonotype appeared a few times. This sequence joins TRBV7-9 and TRBJ2-3; unclear D gene. The CDR3 sequence is 14 residues long. Trimming removed 1 base at V and 6 bases at J, with 11 bases between. Germline CDR1 is SEHNR and CDR2 is FQNEAQ (reference sequence). Here the CDR3 DNA reads TGTGCCAGCAGCTTAGGCGTCCTCCCGGATACGCAGTATTTT. Encoded protein: CASSLGVLPDTQYF.

The rearrangement joins TRBV20-1 to TRBJ2-1; D gene uncertain. The CDR3 spans 14 residues. From germline, CDR1 is DFQATT and CDR2 SNEGSKA (reference sequence). Trimming removed 2 bases at V and 5 bases at J, with 13 bases between. This CDR3 reads CSARYALRDNEQFF. CDR3 coding DNA: TGCAGTGCTAGATATGCCCTAAGGGACAATGAGCAGTTCTTC.

The chain couples TRBV20-1 to TRBJ2-5; D is possibly TRBD1 (5 bases). The CDR3 runs to 15 residues. The germline V gene encodes CDR1 DFQATT and CDR2 SNEGSKA (reference sequence). V shed 0 bases and J shed 2 bases, with 13 bases lying between them. For the CDR3, the DNA is TGCAGTGCTAGAGAGACAGTCTACCGACAAGAGACCCAGTACTTC. This translates into CSARETVYRQETQYF.

The J gene is TRBJ2-1, the V gene TRBV6-1, with D uncertain. The V end lost 6 bases, the J end lost 8 bases, and 14 bases lay between the germline ends. Looked up from germline, CDR1 is MNHNS and CDR2 is SASEGT. The CDR3 is 13 residues long. The CDR3 DNA follows: TGTGCCAGCAGGGACGGACCCCTGGATGAGCAGTTCTTC. As protein: CASRDGPLDEQFF.

The rearrangement uses TRBV6-2 or TRBV6-3 and TRBJ2-7; D uncertain. The CDR3 spans 13 residues. From germline, CDR1 is MNHEY and CDR2 SVGEGT. V was pared by 4 bases and J by 4 bases, with 11 bases between. CDR3 loop: CASSLTAQYEQYF. The CDR3 coding sequence is TGTGCCAGCAGTTTAACGGCTCAGTACGAGCAGTACTTC.

This clonotype has at least ten counts. V and J are TRBV6-2 or TRBV6-3 and TRBJ1-5; D is unresolved. This CDR3 region has 13 residues. Germline loops: CDR1 MNHEY, CDR2 SVGEGT. V lost 6 bases, J lost 3 bases, and 9 bases lay in between. CDR3 loop: CASSGSLNQPQHF. As DNA, the CDR3 is TGTGCCAGCAGCGGCAGCCTCAATCAGCCCCAGCATTTT.

The CDR3 is CASSPTGGQSTQYF. CDR3 coding DNA: TGTGCCAGCAGCCCCACGGGAGGCCAATCAACCCAGTACTTC. The rearrangement links TRBV7-2 to TRBJ2-5; 7 nucleotides agree with TRBD2. Germline CDR1 and CDR2: SGHTA and FQGNSA. The length of the CDR3 is 14 residues. J lost 8 bases, V lost 5 bases, and 11 bases had no gene match.